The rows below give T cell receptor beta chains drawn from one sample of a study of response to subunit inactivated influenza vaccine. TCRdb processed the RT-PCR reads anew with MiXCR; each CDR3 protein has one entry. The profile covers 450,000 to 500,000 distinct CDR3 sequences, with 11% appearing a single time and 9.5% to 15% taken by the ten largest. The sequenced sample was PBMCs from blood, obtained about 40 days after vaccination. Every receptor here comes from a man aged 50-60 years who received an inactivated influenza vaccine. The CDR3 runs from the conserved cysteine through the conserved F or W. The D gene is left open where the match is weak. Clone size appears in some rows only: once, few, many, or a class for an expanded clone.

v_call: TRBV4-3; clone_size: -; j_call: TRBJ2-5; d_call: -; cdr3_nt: TGCGCCAGCAGCCAAGATTTCGAGGGACAAGAGACCCAGTACTTC; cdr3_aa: CASSQDFEGQETQYF
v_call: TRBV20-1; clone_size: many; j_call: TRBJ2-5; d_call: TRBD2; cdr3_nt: TGCAGTGCTAGAGCCCTAGCGGGGGAAAAAGAGACCCAGTACTTC; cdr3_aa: CSARALAGEKETQYF
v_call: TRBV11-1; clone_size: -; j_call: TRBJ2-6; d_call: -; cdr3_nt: TGTGCCAGCGCCACACGGGGCCACCGCCTCTCTGGGGCCAACGTCCTGACTTTC; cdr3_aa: CASATRGHRLSGANVLTF
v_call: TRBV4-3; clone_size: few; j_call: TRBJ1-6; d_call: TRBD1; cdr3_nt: TGCGCCAGCAGACTTGACAGGGGAAACAATTCACCCCTCCACTTT; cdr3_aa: CASRLDRGNNSPLHF
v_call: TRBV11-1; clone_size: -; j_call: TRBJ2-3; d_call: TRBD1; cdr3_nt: TGTGCCAGCAGCTTAGCGCTAATGTATGGTGGTCGACAGGGAGACAAAGGCACAGATACGCAGTATTTT; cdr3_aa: CASSLALMYGGRQGDKGTDTQYF
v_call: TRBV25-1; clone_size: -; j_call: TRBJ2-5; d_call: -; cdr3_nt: TGTGCCAGCAGTGTAATAACGGGGGAGGAGACCCAGTACTTC; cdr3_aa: CASSVITGEETQYF
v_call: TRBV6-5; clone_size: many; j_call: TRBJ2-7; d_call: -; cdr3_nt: TGTGCCAGCAGTTACAAGGGGCCTGCCTACGAGCAGTACTTC; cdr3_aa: CASSYKGPAYEQYF
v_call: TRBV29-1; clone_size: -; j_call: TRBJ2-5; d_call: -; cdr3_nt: TGCAGCGTTGTAGGTAGGGGGGGTCAAGAGACCCAGTACTTC; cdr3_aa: CSVVGRGGQETQYF
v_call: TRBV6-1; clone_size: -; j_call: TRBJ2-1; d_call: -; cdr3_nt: TGTGCCAGCTACCTCCGGGGCAAAGTCTACAATGAGCAGTTCTTC; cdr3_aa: CASYLRGKVYNEQFF
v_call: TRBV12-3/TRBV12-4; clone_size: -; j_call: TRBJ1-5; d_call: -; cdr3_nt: TGTGCCAGCAGCCTAGCGGCTCGGCCCCAGCATTTT; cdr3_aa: CASSLAARPQHF
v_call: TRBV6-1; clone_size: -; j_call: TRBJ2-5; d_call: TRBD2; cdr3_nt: TGTGCCAGCACCGGGACTAACCAAGAGACCCAGTACTTC; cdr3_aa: CASTGTNQETQYF
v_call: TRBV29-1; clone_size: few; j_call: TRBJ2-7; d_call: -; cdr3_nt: TGCAGCGTTGGGCGGTTGGAGGGCAACGAGCAGTACTTC; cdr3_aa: CSVGRLEGNEQYF
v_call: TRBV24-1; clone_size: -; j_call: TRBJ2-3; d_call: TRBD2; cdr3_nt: TGTGCCACCAGTGTGACGGGAGGGCCTGAGGATACGCAGTATTTT; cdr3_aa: CATSVTGGPEDTQYF
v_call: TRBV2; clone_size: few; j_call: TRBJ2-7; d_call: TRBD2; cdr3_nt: TGTGCCAGCGATTGGACTAGCGGTTACGAGCAGTACTTC; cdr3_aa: CASDWTSGYEQYF
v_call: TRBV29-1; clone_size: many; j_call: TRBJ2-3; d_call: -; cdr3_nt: TGCAGCGTTGAGCGGGGGCTTGGCACAGATACGCAGTATTTT; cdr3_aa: CSVERGLGTDTQYF
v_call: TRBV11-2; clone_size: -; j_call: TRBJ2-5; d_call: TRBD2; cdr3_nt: TGTGCCAGCAGCCCGGGGACTACCCTCAGGGAGACCCAGTACTTC; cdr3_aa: CASSPGTTLRETQYF
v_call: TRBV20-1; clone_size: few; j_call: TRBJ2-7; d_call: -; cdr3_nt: TGCAGTGCTAGACTCTTTAACTACGAGCAGTACTTC; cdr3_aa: CSARLFNYEQYF
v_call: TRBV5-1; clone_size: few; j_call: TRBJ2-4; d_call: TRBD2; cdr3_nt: TGCGCCAGCAGCTGGGACTACCGGGACTCTCAGTACTTC; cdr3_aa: CASSWDYRDSQYF
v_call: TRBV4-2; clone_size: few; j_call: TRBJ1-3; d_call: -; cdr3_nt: TGTGCCAGCAGCCAAGATGGCACATCCTCTGGAAACACCATATATTTT; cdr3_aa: CASSQDGTSSGNTIYF
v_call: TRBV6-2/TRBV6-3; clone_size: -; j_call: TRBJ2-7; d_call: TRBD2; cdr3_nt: TGTGCCAGCAGTCCGCCGGGACTAGTAGTCCACGAGCAGTACTTC; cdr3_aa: CASSPPGLVVHEQYF
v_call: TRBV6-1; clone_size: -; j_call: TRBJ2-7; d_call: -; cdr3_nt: TGTGCCAGCAGTGCCCACAGGACCTACGAGCAGTACTTC; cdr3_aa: CASSAHRTYEQYF
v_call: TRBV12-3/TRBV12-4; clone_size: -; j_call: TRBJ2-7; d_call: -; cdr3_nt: TGTGCCAGCAGTTTTACGACCCGGTACGAGCAGTACTTC; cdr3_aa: CASSFTTRYEQYF
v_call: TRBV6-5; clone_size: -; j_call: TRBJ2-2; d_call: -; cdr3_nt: TGTGCCAGCAGTTGGGGCGGACTGAACACCGGGGAGCTGTTTTTT; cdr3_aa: CASSWGGLNTGELFF
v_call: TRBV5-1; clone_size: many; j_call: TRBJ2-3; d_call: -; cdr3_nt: TGCGCCAGCAGGACTGGGGGCAGAGGAGATACGCAGTATTTT; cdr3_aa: CASRTGGRGDTQYF